Included here is one TCR beta chain sequence, with context. Its specificity is not known. This CDR3 is built from 14 residues. Germline V gene sequence: CDR1 MNHEY, CDR2 SMNVEV (reference sequence). The germline V and J ends were trimmed by 3 bases and 1 base, with 9 bases remaining between them. This sample was included in a study of shared clonotypes between healthy human individuals. TCRdb's table, derived via immunoSEQ multiplex PCR, lists solely in-frame clones and lacks some. In the table there are around 700,000 clones, around three quarters of which are singletons. Overall study results and limits: Around 5% was the fraction of naive CD4 clonotypes found shared across a few donors.

The source material was memory CD4+ T cells sorted from blood. Subset noted: CD45RA-negative fraction. The receptor was isolated from a woman under 40 in good health. The rearrangement links TRBV27 to TRBJ1-2, with D perhaps TRBD1 (5 bases). The CDR3 nucleotides are TGTGCCAGCAGTTTCGCAGGGATTAACTATGGCTACACCTTC. It codes for CASSFAGINYGYTF.